Listed below are T cell receptor beta chains from one sample, sequenced in a study of Ad26.COV2.S vaccination and SARS-CoV-2 variants. Profiling relied on immunoSEQ multiplex PCR, and the TCRdb table lists in-frame clones only, not all of them. The sample shows roughly 380,000 clones, approximately 88% of them seen only once. The source material was peripheral blood, sampled in a trial of Ad26.COV2.S vaccine versus placebo. The receptors come from a person between 18 and 65 years old who received the Ad26.COV2.S COVID-19 vaccine or a placebo. Both conserved end residues are part of each CDR3. A row's size may be missing; if present it is once, few, many or a size class.

length	V	size	J	CDR3
16	TRBV4-2	few	TRBJ2-1	CASSQDETSGANEQFF
14	TRBV15	.	TRBJ2-1	CATSRVAVDNEQFF
18	TRBV4-1	.	TRBJ1-5	CASSRGGGTGVSNQPQHF
17	TRBV9	.	TRBJ2-5	CASSVGSMGGDQETQYF
13	TRBV7-8	.	TRBJ1-1	CASSLRQGTEAFF
11	TRBV29-1	.	TRBJ2-7	CSVGAGNEQYF
12	TRBV12-3/TRBV12-4	.	TRBJ2-5	CASSLGEETQYF
14	TRBV19	.	TRBJ1-6	CASTAVEGNSPLHF
13	TRBV19	.	TRBJ2-1	CASSINPSSEQFF
15	TRBV4-1	.	TRBJ1-3	CASSRALGAGNTIYF
11	TRBV29-1	.	TRBJ2-3	CSVGGTDTQYF
14	TRBV6-5	once	TRBJ1-6	CASGRTAYNSPLHF
15	TRBV4-1	.	TRBJ2-1	CASSHADYSSHEQFF
10	TRBV20-1	.	TRBJ2-7	CSASRYEQYF